One T cell receptor beta chain is described in this entry. CDR1 and CDR2 from the germline V gene are SEHNR and FQNEAQ (reference sequence). Trimming left V 5 bases short and J 8 bases short, with 18 bases between. This CDR3 is built from 14 residues. The sample belongs to a study of blood T cell repertoires in COVID-19. Clones were sequenced by immunoSEQ multiplex PCR, and TCRdb holds only the in-frame ones, with some missing. Of under 300,000 clones listed, roughly nine tenths are singletons. The V gene is TRBV7-9, the J gene TRBJ2-5, with D hard to call. Sequenced material: peripheral blood. This receptor was taken from a man aged 55 to 70 with acute or convalescent COVID-19. This chain's CDR3 is CASSPAVGRSTQYF. CDR3 DNA: TGTGCCAGCAGCCCGGCGGTGGGTAGGTCTACCCAGTACTTC.